This TCR beta chain was sequenced during a study of T-cell memory formation after mild COVID-19. The table lists this clonotype with a few counts. CDR3 length: 15 amino acids. Trimming removed 2 bases at V and 2 bases at J, with 7 bases between. Germline CDR1 SGHTA, CDR2 FQGNSA. TCRdb passed the 5' RACE reads through MiXCR, listing each CDR3 protein once. Among 500,000 to 650,000 distinct CDR3 sequences listed, roughly 20% were seen once. Sample: PBMCs or a T cell subset sorted from them (not recorded which). This sequence joins TRBV7-2 and TRBJ1-6; D gene unclear. The receptor comes from an adult woman who had mild COVID-19 (a few samples of this study predate the infection). Cell type and time point are not known. The CDR3 DNA is TGTGCCAGCAGCTTACTCGGGACCTATAATTCACCCCTCCACTTT. Its translation: CASSLLGTYNSPLHF.